These T cell receptor beta chains were read from a single sample in a study of T cell responses to AZD1222 COVID-19 vaccine. The protocol was immunoSEQ multiplex PCR, while the TCRdb copy is restricted to in-frame clones and leaves out a portion. Counted here are 25,000 to 35,000 clones, around 86% occurring once; the ten biggest clones make up 1% to 1.5%. The sequencing here drew on peripheral blood, taken on day 0 of AZD1222 vaccination. Receptors originate from an adult in good health. The CDR3 runs from the conserved cysteine through the conserved F or W. Fields, in order: J gene, clone size, V gene, D gene, CDR3 DNA, CDR3 protein. A D gene is named only where the DNA matches it firmly. Size is stated for part of the rows, as once, few or many counts, or as a class when the clone is expanded.

j_call: TRBJ1-1
clone_size: -
v_call: TRBV19
d_call: -
cdr3_nt: TGTGCCAGTAGTGCCTTCGGGACAAATGTGAACACTGAAGCTTTCTTT
cdr3_aa: CASSAFGTNVNTEAFF

j_call: TRBJ2-5
clone_size: -
v_call: TRBV7-6
d_call: -
cdr3_nt: TGTGCCAGCAGCAAAAGGGAGAGACGAGAGACCCAGTACTTC
cdr3_aa: CASSKRERRETQYF

j_call: TRBJ2-5
clone_size: -
v_call: TRBV5-1
d_call: TRBD2
cdr3_nt: TGCGCCAGCAGCTTGGAAGCGGGGCTGGAGACCCAGTACTTC
cdr3_aa: CASSLEAGLETQYF

j_call: TRBJ2-1
clone_size: -
v_call: TRBV29-1
d_call: -
cdr3_nt: TGCAGCGTTTCCAGATACAATGAGCAGTTCTTC
cdr3_aa: CSVSRYNEQFF

j_call: TRBJ2-2
clone_size: -
v_call: TRBV19
d_call: TRBD2
cdr3_nt: TGTGCCAGTAAGCCTCTTAGCGGGAGGGCTTTTGACACCGGGGAGCTGTTTTTT
cdr3_aa: CASKPLSGRAFDTGELFF

j_call: TRBJ2-7
clone_size: -
v_call: TRBV28
d_call: -
cdr3_nt: TGTGCCACCTACGAGACAGGCCTATTCTACGAGCAGTACTTC
cdr3_aa: CATYETGLFYEQYF

j_call: TRBJ2-3
clone_size: -
v_call: TRBV30
d_call: -
cdr3_nt: TGTGCCTGGAGTCGACGGGACGTCACAGATACGCAGTATTTT
cdr3_aa: CAWSRRDVTDTQYF

j_call: TRBJ1-5
clone_size: medium-sized
v_call: TRBV7-9
d_call: -
cdr3_nt: TGTGCCAGCAGCCCCACTCGGGCAGGGGATCAGCCCCAGCATTTT
cdr3_aa: CASSPTRAGDQPQHF

j_call: TRBJ2-5
clone_size: -
v_call: TRBV29-1
d_call: TRBD1
cdr3_nt: TGCAGCGTTGAAGATTTGGACAGGGGTAGAGAGACCCAGTACTTC
cdr3_aa: CSVEDLDRGRETQYF

j_call: TRBJ1-1
clone_size: -
v_call: TRBV11-3
d_call: -
cdr3_nt: TGTGCCAGCAGCTACCCCCAGGGCAGACTCACTGAAGCTTTCTTT
cdr3_aa: CASSYPQGRLTEAFF

j_call: TRBJ2-7
clone_size: -
v_call: TRBV9
d_call: -
cdr3_nt: TGTGCCAGCAGCGTAGGAAAGGGGGAGCAGTACTTC
cdr3_aa: CASSVGKGEQYF

j_call: TRBJ2-7
clone_size: -
v_call: TRBV5-6
d_call: -
cdr3_nt: TGTGCCAGCAACCCCGCGGGCGGACTCTCAAGGGTCGAGCAGTACTTC
cdr3_aa: CASNPAGGLSRVEQYF

j_call: TRBJ2-2
clone_size: -
v_call: TRBV19
d_call: TRBD2
cdr3_nt: TGTGCCAGTAGTATAGGGGCTAGCGGGATGATCGGGGAGCTGTTTTTT
cdr3_aa: CASSIGASGMIGELFF

j_call: TRBJ2-1
clone_size: -
v_call: TRBV19
d_call: TRBD2
cdr3_nt: TGTGCCAGTAATGGGCTCCTGGCCGGGACTAGTAAAGGAAATGAGCAGTTCTTC
cdr3_aa: CASNGLLAGTSKGNEQFF

j_call: TRBJ1-2
clone_size: -
v_call: TRBV5-1
d_call: TRBD1
cdr3_nt: TGCGCCAGCAGCCTTAGCGGACAGGGGGCTGGCTATGGCTACACCTTC
cdr3_aa: CASSLSGQGAGYGYTF

j_call: TRBJ2-4
clone_size: few
v_call: TRBV15
d_call: TRBD1
cdr3_nt: TGTGCCACCAGCAGCGGGACAGGGGGTACGGGAGCCAAAAACATTCAGTACTTC
cdr3_aa: CATSSGTGGTGAKNIQYF

j_call: TRBJ1-1
clone_size: -
v_call: TRBV19
d_call: TRBD1
cdr3_nt: TGTGCCAGTAGATTGAATACAGGGGCGAACACTGAAGCTTTCTTT
cdr3_aa: CASRLNTGANTEAFF

j_call: TRBJ1-1
clone_size: once
v_call: TRBV12-5
d_call: -
cdr3_nt: TGTGCTACTGCGAAAGGGGAATGGAGCACTGAAGCTTTCTTT
cdr3_aa: CATAKGEWSTEAFF

j_call: TRBJ1-2
clone_size: -
v_call: TRBV29-1
d_call: TRBD1
cdr3_nt: TGCAGCGTTGACGGGACAGCCTATGGCTACACCTTC
cdr3_aa: CSVDGTAYGYTF

j_call: TRBJ2-7
clone_size: once
v_call: TRBV10-2
d_call: TRBD1
cdr3_nt: TGCGCCAGCAGCGGGTTGCCGGGACAGGGGGCAAGGGAGCAGTACTTC
cdr3_aa: CASSGLPGQGAREQYF

j_call: TRBJ1-2
clone_size: -
v_call: TRBV29-1
d_call: -
cdr3_nt: TGCAGCGTTGAGAAGTACCTTAACTATGGCTACACCTTC
cdr3_aa: CSVEKYLNYGYTF

j_call: TRBJ1-5
clone_size: -
v_call: TRBV18
d_call: -
cdr3_nt: TGTGCCAGCTCACCAGGGGATGGGCGAATGGAGCATTTT
cdr3_aa: CASSPGDGRMEHF

j_call: TRBJ1-5
clone_size: once
v_call: TRBV4-1
d_call: TRBD1
cdr3_nt: TGCGCCAGCAGCCTGACAGGGCCAGAGCCCCAGCATTTT
cdr3_aa: CASSLTGPEPQHF

j_call: TRBJ2-2
clone_size: -
v_call: TRBV5-1
d_call: -
cdr3_nt: TGCGCCAGCAGCTGGGCCGGGGAGCTGTTTTTT
cdr3_aa: CASSWAGELFF

j_call: TRBJ2-7
clone_size: -
v_call: TRBV6-6
d_call: -
cdr3_nt: TGTGCCAGCACCCCCAAGTTGGTCGGGTACGAGCAGTACTTC
cdr3_aa: CASTPKLVGYEQYF

j_call: TRBJ2-7
clone_size: -
v_call: TRBV27
d_call: -
cdr3_nt: TGTGCCAGCAGTTTATTCGGGACCAGGAATGAAGGCGAGCAGTACTTC
cdr3_aa: CASSLFGTRNEGEQYF

j_call: TRBJ2-7
clone_size: -
v_call: TRBV24-1
d_call: TRBD2
cdr3_nt: TGTGCCACCGCAGCGGGAGCCAGCTCCTACGAGCAGTACTTC
cdr3_aa: CATAAGASSYEQYF

j_call: TRBJ2-1
clone_size: -
v_call: TRBV2
d_call: -
cdr3_nt: TGTGCCAGCGGTAGGAGGACCTACAATGAGCAGTTCTTC
cdr3_aa: CASGRRTYNEQFF

j_call: TRBJ2-1
clone_size: -
v_call: TRBV19
d_call: TRBD2
cdr3_nt: TGTGCCAGCACGCTAGCGGGAGTCTACAATGAGCAGTTCTTC
cdr3_aa: CASTLAGVYNEQFF

j_call: TRBJ2-2
clone_size: -
v_call: TRBV5-1
d_call: -
cdr3_nt: TGCGCCAGCAGCGGAAGGGGACTGGCGAACACCGGGGAGCTGTTTTTT
cdr3_aa: CASSGRGLANTGELFF

j_call: TRBJ2-1
clone_size: -
v_call: TRBV6-5
d_call: -
cdr3_nt: TGTGCCAGCAGTACCGGACTGAAGGAGGAGCAGTTCTTC
cdr3_aa: CASSTGLKEEQFF

j_call: TRBJ1-2
clone_size: -
v_call: TRBV4-1
d_call: TRBD1
cdr3_nt: TGCGCCAGCAGTATGTCTAAACGACAGGGGGCCTTGGGCTACACCTTC
cdr3_aa: CASSMSKRQGALGYTF

j_call: TRBJ1-2
clone_size: -
v_call: TRBV19
d_call: -
cdr3_nt: TGTGCCAGTAGTCCGTACGGGGGCAACTATGGCTACACCTTC
cdr3_aa: CASSPYGGNYGYTF

j_call: TRBJ2-1
clone_size: -
v_call: TRBV30
d_call: -
cdr3_nt: TGTGCCTGGGACGTTAGCGGAGTTTACAATGAGCAGTTCTTC
cdr3_aa: CAWDVSGVYNEQFF

j_call: TRBJ2-7
clone_size: -
v_call: TRBV29-1
d_call: -
cdr3_nt: TGCAGCGTTGACGTGGACTACGAGCAGTACTTC
cdr3_aa: CSVDVDYEQYF

j_call: TRBJ1-6
clone_size: -
v_call: TRBV25-1
d_call: -
cdr3_nt: TGTGCCAGCAGTGATAATAGGTATTCGGGTCGCTATAATTCACCCCTCCACTTT
cdr3_aa: CASSDNRYSGRYNSPLHF

j_call: TRBJ1-3
clone_size: -
v_call: TRBV19
d_call: -
cdr3_nt: TGTGCCAGTAGTATTTCGGGGAACTCTGGAAACACCATATATTTT
cdr3_aa: CASSISGNSGNTIYF

j_call: TRBJ2-2
clone_size: -
v_call: TRBV5-4
d_call: TRBD1
cdr3_nt: TGTGCCAGCAGCTTGAGACAGGGTGACACCGGGGAGCTGTTTTTT
cdr3_aa: CASSLRQGDTGELFF

j_call: TRBJ2-2
clone_size: -
v_call: TRBV14
d_call: -
cdr3_nt: TGTGCCAGCAGCCAAGGGTGGGGGCCCAACACCGGGGAGCTGTTTTTT
cdr3_aa: CASSQGWGPNTGELFF

j_call: TRBJ2-7
clone_size: -
v_call: TRBV9
d_call: TRBD1
cdr3_nt: TGTGCCAGCAGCGTGACAGGGGGCAAGTACGAGCAGTACTTC
cdr3_aa: CASSVTGGKYEQYF

j_call: TRBJ2-5
clone_size: -
v_call: TRBV6-2/TRBV6-3
d_call: TRBD1
cdr3_nt: TGTGCCAGCAGTTACTTAACAGGGGAAGAGACCCAGTACTTC
cdr3_aa: CASSYLTGEETQYF

j_call: TRBJ1-3
clone_size: -
v_call: TRBV24-1
d_call: -
cdr3_nt: TGTGCCACCATGTCAAGAAAGGGAAACACCATATATTTT
cdr3_aa: CATMSRKGNTIYF